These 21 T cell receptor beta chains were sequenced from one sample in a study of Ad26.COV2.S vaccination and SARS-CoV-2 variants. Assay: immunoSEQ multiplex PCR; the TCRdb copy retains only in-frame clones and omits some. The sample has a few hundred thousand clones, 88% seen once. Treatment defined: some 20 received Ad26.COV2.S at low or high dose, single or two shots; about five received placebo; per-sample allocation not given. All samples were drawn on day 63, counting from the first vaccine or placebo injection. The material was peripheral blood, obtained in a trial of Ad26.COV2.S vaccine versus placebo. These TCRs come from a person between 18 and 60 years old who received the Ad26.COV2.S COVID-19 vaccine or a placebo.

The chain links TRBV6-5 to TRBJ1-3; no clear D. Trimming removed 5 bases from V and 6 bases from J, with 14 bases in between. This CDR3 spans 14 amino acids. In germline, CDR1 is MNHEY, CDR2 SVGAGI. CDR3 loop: CASSPEPRQNTIYF. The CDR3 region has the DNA TGTGCCAGCAGTCCCGAACCTAGGCAAAACACCATATATTTT.

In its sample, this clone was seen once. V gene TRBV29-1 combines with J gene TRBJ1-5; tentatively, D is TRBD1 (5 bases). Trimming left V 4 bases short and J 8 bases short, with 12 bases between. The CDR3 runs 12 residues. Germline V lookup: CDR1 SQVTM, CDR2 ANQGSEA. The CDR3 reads CSVAGTGEPQHF. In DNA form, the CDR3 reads TGCAGCGTTGCGGGGACGGGGGAGCCCCAGCATTTT.

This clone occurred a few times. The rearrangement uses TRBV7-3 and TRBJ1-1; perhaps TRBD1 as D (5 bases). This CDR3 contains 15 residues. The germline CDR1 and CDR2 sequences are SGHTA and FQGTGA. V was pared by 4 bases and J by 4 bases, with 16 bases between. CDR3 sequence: CASSSGRRKGTEAFF. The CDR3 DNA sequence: TGTGCCAGCAGCTCGGGGCGGAGGAAGGGCACTGAAGCTTTCTTT. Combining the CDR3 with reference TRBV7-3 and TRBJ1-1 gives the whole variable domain GAGVSQTPSNKVTEKGKYVELRCDPISGHTALYWYRQSLGQGPEFLIYFQGTGAADDSGLPNDRFFAVRPEGSVSTLKIQRTERGDSAVYLCASSSGRRKGTEAFFGQGTRLTVV.

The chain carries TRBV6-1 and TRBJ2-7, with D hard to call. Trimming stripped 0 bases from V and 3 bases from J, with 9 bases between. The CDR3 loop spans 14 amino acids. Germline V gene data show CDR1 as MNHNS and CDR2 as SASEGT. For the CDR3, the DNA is TGTGCCAGCAGTGAAGCAATAGGGAACTACGAGCAGTACTTC. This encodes CASSEAIGNYEQYF.

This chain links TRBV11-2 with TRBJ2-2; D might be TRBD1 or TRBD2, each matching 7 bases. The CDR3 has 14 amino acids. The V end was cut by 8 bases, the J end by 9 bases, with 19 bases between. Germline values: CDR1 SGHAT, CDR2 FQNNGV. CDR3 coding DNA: TGTGCCAGCTGGGGGGGACAGAATGACCGGGAGCTGTTTTTT. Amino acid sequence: CASWGGQNDRELFF.

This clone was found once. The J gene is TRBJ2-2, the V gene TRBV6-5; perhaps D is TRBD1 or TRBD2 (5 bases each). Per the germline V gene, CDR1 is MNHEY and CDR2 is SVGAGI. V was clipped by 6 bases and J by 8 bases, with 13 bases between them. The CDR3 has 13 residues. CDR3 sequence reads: CASRPGTSGELFF. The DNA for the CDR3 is TGTGCCAGCAGACCCGGGACGTCAGGGGAGCTGTTTTTT.

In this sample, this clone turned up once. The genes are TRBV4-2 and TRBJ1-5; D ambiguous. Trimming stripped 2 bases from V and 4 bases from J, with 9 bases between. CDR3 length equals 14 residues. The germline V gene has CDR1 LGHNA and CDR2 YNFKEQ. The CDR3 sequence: CASSQRTENQPQHF. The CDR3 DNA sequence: TGTGCCAGCAGCCAACGGACGGAAAATCAGCCCCAGCATTTT.

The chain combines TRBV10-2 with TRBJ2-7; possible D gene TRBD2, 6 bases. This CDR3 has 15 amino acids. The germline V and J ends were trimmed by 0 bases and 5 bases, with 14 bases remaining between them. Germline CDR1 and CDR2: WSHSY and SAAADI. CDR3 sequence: CASSESSLAYDEQYF. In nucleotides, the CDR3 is TGCGCCAGCAGTGAGTCGAGTCTAGCGTACGACGAGCAGTACTTC.

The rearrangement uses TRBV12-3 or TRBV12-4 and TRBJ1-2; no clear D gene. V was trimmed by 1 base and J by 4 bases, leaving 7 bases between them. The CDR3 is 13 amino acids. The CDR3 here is CASSLGFTYGYTF. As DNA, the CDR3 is TGTGCCAGCAGTTTAGGCTTCACCTATGGCTACACCTTC.

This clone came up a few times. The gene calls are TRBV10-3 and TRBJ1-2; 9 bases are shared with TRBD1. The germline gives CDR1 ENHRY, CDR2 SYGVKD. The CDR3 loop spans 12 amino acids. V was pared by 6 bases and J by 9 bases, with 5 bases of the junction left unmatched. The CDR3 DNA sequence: TGTGCCATCAGGGGGACAGGGTATCGCTACACCTTC. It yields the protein CAIRGTGYRYTF.

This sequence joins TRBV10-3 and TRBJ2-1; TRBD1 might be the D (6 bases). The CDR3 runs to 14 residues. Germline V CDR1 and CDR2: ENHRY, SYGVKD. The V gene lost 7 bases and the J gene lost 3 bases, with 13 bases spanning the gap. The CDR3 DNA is TGTGCCATCAAGACAGGCAGGGACTACAATGAGCAGTTCTTC. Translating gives CAIKTGRDYNEQFF.

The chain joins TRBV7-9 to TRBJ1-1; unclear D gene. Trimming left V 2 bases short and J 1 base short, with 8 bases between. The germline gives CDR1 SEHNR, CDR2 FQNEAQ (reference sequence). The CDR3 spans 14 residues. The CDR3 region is CASSLTAENTEAFF. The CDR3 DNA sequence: TGTGCCAGCAGCTTAACAGCCGAGAACACTGAAGCTTTCTTT.

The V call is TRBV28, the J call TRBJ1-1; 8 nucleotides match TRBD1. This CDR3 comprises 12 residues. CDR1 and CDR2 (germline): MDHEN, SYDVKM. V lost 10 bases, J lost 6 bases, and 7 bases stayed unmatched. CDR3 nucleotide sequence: TGTGCCACCCTGACAGGGGTGGCTGAAGCTTTCTTT. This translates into CATLTGVAEAFF. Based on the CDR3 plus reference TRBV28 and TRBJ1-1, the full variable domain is DVKVTQSSRYLVKRTGEKVFLECVQDMDHENMFWYRQDPGLGLRLIYFSYDVKMKEKGDIPEGYSVSREKKERFSLILESASTNQTSMYLCATLTGVAEAFFGQGTRLTVV.

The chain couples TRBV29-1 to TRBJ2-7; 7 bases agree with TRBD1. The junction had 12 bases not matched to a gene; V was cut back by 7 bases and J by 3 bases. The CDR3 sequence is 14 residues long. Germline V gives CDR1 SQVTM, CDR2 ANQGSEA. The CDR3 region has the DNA TGCAGCGCCGGTGGCAGGGGGACCCTCTACGAGCAGTACTTC. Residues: CSAGGRGTLYEQYF.

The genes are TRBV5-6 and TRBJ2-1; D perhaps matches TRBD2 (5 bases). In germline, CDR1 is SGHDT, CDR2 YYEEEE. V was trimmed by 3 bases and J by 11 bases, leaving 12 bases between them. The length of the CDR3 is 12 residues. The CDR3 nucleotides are TGTGCCAGCAGCTATGGAGGAGGTAAGCAGTTCTTC. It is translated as CASSYGGGKQFF.

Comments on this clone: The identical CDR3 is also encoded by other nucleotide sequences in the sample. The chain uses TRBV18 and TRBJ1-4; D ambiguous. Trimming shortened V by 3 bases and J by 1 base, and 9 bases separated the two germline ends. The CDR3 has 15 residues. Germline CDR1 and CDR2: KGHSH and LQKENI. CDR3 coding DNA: TGTGCCAGCTCACCGTCAGGAGGAACTAATGAAAAACTGTTTTTT. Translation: CASSPSGGTNEKLFF.

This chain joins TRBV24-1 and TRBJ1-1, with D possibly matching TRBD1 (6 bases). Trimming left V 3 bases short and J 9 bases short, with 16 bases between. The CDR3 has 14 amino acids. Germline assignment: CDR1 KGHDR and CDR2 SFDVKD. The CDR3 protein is CATSDPRTAYQAFF. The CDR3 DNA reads TGTGCCACCAGTGATCCGCGGACAGCATACCAAGCTTTCTTT.

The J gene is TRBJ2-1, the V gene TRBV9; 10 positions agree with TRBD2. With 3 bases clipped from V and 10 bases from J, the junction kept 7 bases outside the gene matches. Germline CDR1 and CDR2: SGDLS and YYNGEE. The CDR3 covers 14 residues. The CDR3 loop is CASSESGGANEQFF. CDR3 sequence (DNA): TGTGCCAGCAGCGAAAGCGGGGGGGCGAACGAGCAGTTCTTC.

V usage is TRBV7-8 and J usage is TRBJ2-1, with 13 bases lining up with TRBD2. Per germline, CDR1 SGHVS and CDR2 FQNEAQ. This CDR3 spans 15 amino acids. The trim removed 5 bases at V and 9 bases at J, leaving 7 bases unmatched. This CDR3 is CASSQLAGGPSEQFF. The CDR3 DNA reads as TGTGCCAGCAGCCAACTAGCGGGGGGGCCTTCTGAGCAGTTCTTC.

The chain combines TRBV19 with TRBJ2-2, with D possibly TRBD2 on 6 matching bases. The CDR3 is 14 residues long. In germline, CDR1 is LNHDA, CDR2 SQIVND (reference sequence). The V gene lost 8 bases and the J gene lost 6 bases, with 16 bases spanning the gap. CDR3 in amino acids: CASSTYRGAGELFF. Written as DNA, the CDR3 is TGTGCCAGTTCTACCTACCGCGGGGCCGGGGAGCTGTTTTTT.

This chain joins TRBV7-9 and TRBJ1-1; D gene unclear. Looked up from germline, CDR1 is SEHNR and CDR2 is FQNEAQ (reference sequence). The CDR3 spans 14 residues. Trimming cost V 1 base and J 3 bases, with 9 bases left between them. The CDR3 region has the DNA TGTGCCAGCAGCTTAGAAGCAGATCACACTGAAGCTTTCTTT. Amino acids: CASSLEADHTEAFF.